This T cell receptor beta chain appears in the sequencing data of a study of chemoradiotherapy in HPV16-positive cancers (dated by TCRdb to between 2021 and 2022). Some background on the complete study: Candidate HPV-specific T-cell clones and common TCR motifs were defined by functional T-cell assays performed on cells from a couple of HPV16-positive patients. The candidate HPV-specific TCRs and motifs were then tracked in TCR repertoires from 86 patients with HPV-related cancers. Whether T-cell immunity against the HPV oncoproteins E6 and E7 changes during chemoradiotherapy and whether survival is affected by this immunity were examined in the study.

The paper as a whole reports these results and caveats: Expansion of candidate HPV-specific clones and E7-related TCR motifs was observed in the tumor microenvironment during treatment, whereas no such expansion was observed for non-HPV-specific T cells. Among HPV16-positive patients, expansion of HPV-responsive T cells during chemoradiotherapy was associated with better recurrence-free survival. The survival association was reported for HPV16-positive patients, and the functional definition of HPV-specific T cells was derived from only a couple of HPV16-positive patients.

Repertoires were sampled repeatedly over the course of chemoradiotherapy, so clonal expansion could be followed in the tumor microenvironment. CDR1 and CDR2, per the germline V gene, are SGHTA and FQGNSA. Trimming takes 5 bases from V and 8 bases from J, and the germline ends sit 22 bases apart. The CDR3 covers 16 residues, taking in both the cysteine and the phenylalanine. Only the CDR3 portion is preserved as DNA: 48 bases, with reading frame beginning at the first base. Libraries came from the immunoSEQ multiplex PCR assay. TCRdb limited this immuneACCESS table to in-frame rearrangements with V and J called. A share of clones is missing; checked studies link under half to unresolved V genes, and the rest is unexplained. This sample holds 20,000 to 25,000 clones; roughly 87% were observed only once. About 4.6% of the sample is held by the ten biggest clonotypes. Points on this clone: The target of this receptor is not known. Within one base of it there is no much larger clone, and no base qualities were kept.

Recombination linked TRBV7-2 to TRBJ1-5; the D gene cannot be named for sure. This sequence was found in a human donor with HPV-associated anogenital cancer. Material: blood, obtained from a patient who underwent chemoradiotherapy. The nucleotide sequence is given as TGTGCCAGCAGCGGTATAGGGAGTCGAGTTGTTGAGCCCCAGCATTTT. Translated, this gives CASSGIGSRVVEPQHF.